This T cell receptor beta chain derives from a study of blood T cell repertoires in COVID-19. Method: immunoSEQ multiplex PCR; TCRdb's copy keeps in-frame clones and lacks some. The sample has 20,000 to 30,000 clones; 85% to 90% are singletons. The CDR3 loop spans 15 amino acids. Germline lookup yields CDR1 LNHDA and CDR2 SQIVND (reference sequence). J lost 9 bases, V lost 1 base, and 7 bases had no gene match. This sequence was found in a human donor in a cohort sampled during active COVID-19. The sample consisted of peripheral blood. The rearrangement links TRBV19 to TRBJ2-4; 9 nucleotides line up with TRBD1. CDR3 sequence reads: CASSIGGTGTGIQYF. CDR3 in DNA: TGTGCCAGTAGTATAGGAGGGACAGGGACGGGCATTCAGTACTTC.